Listed here are 8 T cell receptor beta chains from one sample, sequenced in a study of shared clonotypes between healthy human individuals. Here immunoSEQ multiplex PCR was the method, and the copy in TCRdb shows in-frame clones only, minus some. The sample carries millions of clones, more than 80% recorded once. Sequences were obtained from naive CD4+ T cells sorted from blood. Subset here: CD45RA+ positively selected. These receptors all come from a young man in good health.

This clone showed up just a few times. At the DNA level, this CDR3 is encoded by other sequences in the same sample as well. The chain joins TRBV18 to TRBJ2-2; D gene ambiguous. V lost 2 bases and J 4 bases, leaving 5 bases between the germline ends. CDR1 and CDR2 from the germline V gene are KGHSH and LQKENI. The CDR3 extends over 13 amino acids. The chain's CDR3 is CASSPGITGELFF. The CDR3 DNA reads as TGTGCCAGCTCACCAGGGATCACCGGGGAGCTGTTTTTT.

This chain joins TRBV7-2 and TRBJ2-1; 7 bases are a match to TRBD2. After removal of 1 base from V and 4 bases from J, the junction contained 7 bases not matched to a gene. Germline V gives CDR1 SGHTA, CDR2 FQGNSA. The CDR3 is 16 amino acids. CDR3 amino acids: CASSLGSAGAYNEQFF. The CDR3, as DNA: TGTGCCAGCAGCTTAGGGTCGGCGGGAGCTTACAATGAGCAGTTCTTC.

A note on this clone: Other DNA variants within this sample encode the same CDR3. The chain has TRBV28 and TRBJ2-5; TRBD2 matches at 12 bases. The CDR3 contains 14 residues. Germline CDR1 is MDHEN and CDR2 is SYDVKM. V was clipped by 5 bases and J by 2 bases; unmatched bases: 0. DNA of the CDR3: TGTGCCAGCAGTCTAGCGGGGGGGCAAGAGACCCAGTACTTC. Protein: CASSLAGGQETQYF.

Comments on this clone: The same CDR3 is also encoded by other DNA sequences in this sample. J is TRBJ1-1 and V is TRBV18; D is undetermined. V was clipped by 3 bases and J by 0 bases, with 5 bases between them. The CDR3 totals 13 residues. The germline V gene has CDR1 KGHSH and CDR2 LQKENI. The CDR3, as DNA: TGTGCCAGCTCACCGGATATGAACACTGAAGCTTTCTTT. Its protein product is CASSPDMNTEAFF. The full variable domain, its missing parts supplied by reference TRBV18 and TRBJ1-1, is NAGVMQNPRHLVRRRGQEARLRCSPMKGHSHVYWYRQLPEEGLKFMVYLQKENIIDESGMPKERFSAEFPKEGPSILRIQQVVRGDSAAYFCASSPDMNTEAFFGQGTRLTVV.

The chain combines TRBV5-6 with TRBJ2-1; maybe TRBD2 (6 bases). Germline CDR1 reads SGHDT; CDR2 reads YYEEEE. This CDR3 is built from 17 residues. V was shortened by 4 bases and J by 0 bases, with 17 bases between the two germline ends. The CDR3, as DNA: TGTGCCAGCAGCCGGGACTCAATGCTCAGCTCCTACAATGAGCAGTTCTTC. Translation gives CASSRDSMLSSYNEQFF.

The J gene is TRBJ2-7, the V gene TRBV28, with D perhaps TRBD1 or TRBD2 (5 bases each). With 4 bases removed from V and 4 bases from J, the gap between germline ends came to 14 bases. CDR1 is MDHEN and CDR2 is SYDVKM in the germline V gene. The CDR3 extends over 14 amino acids. The CDR3 DNA reads TGTGCCAGCAGTTCCCGGGACCCGACTTACGAGCAGTACTTC. Translated: CASSSRDPTYEQYF.

The rearrangement joins TRBV5-4 to TRBJ1-2; the match to TRBD1 covers 7 bases. Germline CDR1 is SGHNT and CDR2 is YYREEE (reference sequence). This CDR3 has 16 residues. J lost 2 bases, V lost 4 bases, and 11 bases had no gene match. The CDR3 protein is CASSRLAQTGNYGYTF. CDR3 in DNA: TGTGCCAGCAGCCGTTTGGCTCAGACAGGGAACTATGGCTACACCTTC.

This sequence joins TRBV4-2 and TRBJ2-5; 8 bases fit TRBD2. Unmatched junction bases numbered 5, after V lost 0 bases and J lost 2 bases. Germline V gene sequence: CDR1 LGHNA, CDR2 YNFKEQ. This CDR3 is 16 amino acids long. CDR3 region: CASSQELAGQQETQYF. CDR3 bases: TGTGCCAGCAGCCAAGAGTTAGCGGGACAACAAGAGACCCAGTACTTC.